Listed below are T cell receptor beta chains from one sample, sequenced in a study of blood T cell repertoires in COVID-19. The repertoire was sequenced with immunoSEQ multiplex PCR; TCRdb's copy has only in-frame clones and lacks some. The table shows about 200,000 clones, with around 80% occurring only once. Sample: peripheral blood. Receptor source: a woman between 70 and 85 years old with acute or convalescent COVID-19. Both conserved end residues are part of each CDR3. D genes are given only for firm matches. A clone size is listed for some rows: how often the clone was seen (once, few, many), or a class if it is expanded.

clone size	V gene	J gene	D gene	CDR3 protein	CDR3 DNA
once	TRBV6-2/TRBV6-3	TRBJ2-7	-	CASSYVRSGEQYF	TGTGCCAGCAGTTACGTCCGTTCGGGCGAGCAGTACTTC
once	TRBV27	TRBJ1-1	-	CASRPKPGAGNTEAFF	TGTGCCAGCAGACCAAAACCAGGGGCGGGGAACACTGAAGCTTTCTTT
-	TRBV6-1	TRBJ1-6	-	CASSEDVFGVPLHF	TGTGCCAGCAGTGAAGATGTGTTCGGGGTACCCCTCCACTTT
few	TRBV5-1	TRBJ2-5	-	CASSQDITYQETQYF	TGCGCCAGCAGCCAGGACATAACGTACCAAGAGACCCAGTACTTC
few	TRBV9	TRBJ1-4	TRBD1	CASSVGAGGGEKLFF	TGTGCCAGCAGCGTAGGTGCAGGGGGCGGTGAAAAACTGTTTTTT
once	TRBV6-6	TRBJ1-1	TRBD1	CASSPRGQGGNTEAFF	TGTGCCAGCAGTCCCCGGGGACAGGGTGGGAACACTGAAGCTTTCTTT
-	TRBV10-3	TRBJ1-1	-	CAISEFSSGQGTEAFF	TGTGCCATCAGTGAGTTCTCGAGTGGGCAGGGCACTGAAGCTTTCTTT
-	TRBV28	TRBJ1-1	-	CATVPTRNTEAFF	TGTGCCACCGTCCCGACAAGGAACACTGAAGCTTTCTTT
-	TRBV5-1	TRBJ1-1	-	CASSPHLKQGLNTEAFF	TGCGCCAGCAGCCCACATCTTAAACAGGGACTGAACACTGAAGCTTTCTTT
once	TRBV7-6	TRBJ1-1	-	CASSASEEAFF	TGTGCCAGCAGCGCCTCAGAAGAAGCTTTCTTT
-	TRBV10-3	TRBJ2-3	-	CAISEWQTSTDTQYF	TGTGCCATCAGTGAGTGGCAGACTAGCACAGATACGCAGTATTTT
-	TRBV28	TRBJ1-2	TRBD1	CACRDRVNYGYTF	TGTGCCTGCCGGGACAGGGTCAACTATGGCTACACCTTC
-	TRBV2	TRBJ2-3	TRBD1	CASTPPPGGDTQYF	TGTGCCAGCACCCCACCCCCAGGGGGAGATACGCAGTATTTT
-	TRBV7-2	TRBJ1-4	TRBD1	CASSYDRAENEKLFF	TGTGCCAGCAGCTACGACAGGGCGGAAAATGAAAAACTGTTTTTT
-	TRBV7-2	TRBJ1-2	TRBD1	CASSLEGAPRGYTF	TGTGCCAGCAGCTTAGAGGGGGCCCCCCGGGGCTACACCTTC
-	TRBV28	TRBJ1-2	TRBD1	CASSPPGQGARVGDYGYTF	TGTGCCAGCAGCCCCCCGGGACAGGGGGCGCGGGTCGGGGACTATGGCTACACCTTC
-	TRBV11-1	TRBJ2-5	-	CASSPTGTKTQYF	TGTGCCAGCAGCCCTACAGGGACTAAGACCCAGTACTTC
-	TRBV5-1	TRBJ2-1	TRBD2	CASSLALAGYNEQFF	TGCGCCAGCAGCTTGGCACTAGCGGGTTACAATGAGCAGTTCTTC
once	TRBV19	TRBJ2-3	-	CASSPQGQGADTQYF	TGTGCCAGTAGCCCACAGGGTCAAGGGGCAGATACGCAGTATTTT
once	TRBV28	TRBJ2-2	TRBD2	CASSPPPGLAGGDTGELFF	TGTGCCAGCAGTCCTCCTCCGGGACTAGCGGGAGGAGACACCGGGGAGCTGTTTTTT
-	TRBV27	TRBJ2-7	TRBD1	CASSLFRDSYEQYF	TGTGCCAGCAGTTTATTCAGGGACAGCTACGAGCAGTACTTC
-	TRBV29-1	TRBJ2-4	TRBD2	CSVKGLAGLAKNIQYF	TGCAGCGTTAAGGGACTAGCGGGCCTAGCCAAAAACATTCAGTACTTC
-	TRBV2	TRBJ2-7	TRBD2	CASAGEGEQYF	TGTGCCAGCGCGGGAGAGGGTGAGCAGTACTTC
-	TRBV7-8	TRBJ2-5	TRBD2	CASSGRTSGRNNRIETQYF	TGTGCCAGCAGCGGGCGGACTAGCGGGAGGAATAACCGGATTGAGACCCAGTACTTC
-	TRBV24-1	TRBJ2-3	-	CATSDFAGGTDTQYF	TGTGCCACCAGTGATTTCGCAGGGGGCACAGATACGCAGTATTTT
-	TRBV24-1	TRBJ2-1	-	CATSRAGSNNEQFF	TGTGCCACCAGTAGGGCAGGGTCGAACAATGAGCAGTTCTTC
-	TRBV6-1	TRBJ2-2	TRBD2	CASSERASGSFYTGELFF	TGTGCCAGCAGTGAAAGGGCTAGCGGGAGTTTCTATACCGGGGAGCTGTTTTTT
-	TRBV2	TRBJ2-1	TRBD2	CASSILAGGGNEQFF	TGTGCCAGCAGCATACTAGCGGGAGGAGGGAATGAGCAGTTCTTC
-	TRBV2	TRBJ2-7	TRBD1	CATLRGTGRNEQYF	TGTGCCACCTTAAGGGGGACAGGGCGAAACGAGCAGTACTTC
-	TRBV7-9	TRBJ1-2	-	CASSPSGVGYGYTF	TGTGCCAGCAGCCCCTCGGGGGTTGGTTATGGCTACACCTTC
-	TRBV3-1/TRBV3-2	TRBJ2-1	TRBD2	CASSRAGGQYNEQFF	TGTGCCAGCAGCCGAGCGGGAGGGCAATACAATGAGCAGTTCTTC
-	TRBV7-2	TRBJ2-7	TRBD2	CASSRDYSSYEQYF	TGTGCCAGCAGCCGGGACTACAGCTCCTACGAGCAGTACTTC
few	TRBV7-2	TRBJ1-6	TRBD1	CASSPTPTGGSPLHF	TGTGCCAGCAGCCCCACACCGACAGGGGGGTCACCCCTCCACTTT
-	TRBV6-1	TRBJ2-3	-	CASSERGAQYF	TGTGCCAGCAGTGAACGCGGGGCGCAGTATTTT
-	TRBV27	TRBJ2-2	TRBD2	CASSFPGTSGTGELFF	TGTGCCAGCAGTTTCCCCGGGACTAGCGGTACCGGGGAGCTGTTTTTT
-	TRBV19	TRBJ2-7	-	CASKTTENYEQYF	TGTGCCAGTAAGACGACAGAAAATTACGAGCAGTACTTC
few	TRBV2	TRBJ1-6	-	CASSGGGRSPLHF	TGTGCCAGCAGTGGGGGGGGCCGGTCACCCCTCCACTTT
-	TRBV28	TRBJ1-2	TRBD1	CASSAGTGKNYGYTF	TGTGCCAGCAGTGCCGGGACAGGGAAAAACTATGGCTACACCTTC
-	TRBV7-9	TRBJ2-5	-	CASSLEPAKGETQYF	TGTGCCAGCAGCTTAGAACCGGCCAAGGGGGAGACCCAGTACTTC
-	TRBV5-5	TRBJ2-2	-	CASFSGNTGELFF	TGTGCCAGCTTCAGTGGTAACACCGGGGAGCTGTTTTTT
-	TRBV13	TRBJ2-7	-	CASSLVSGSYEQYF	TGTGCCAGCAGCTTAGTTAGCGGCTCCTACGAGCAGTACTTC
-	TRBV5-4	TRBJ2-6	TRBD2	CASSSGTSGNSGANVLTF	TGTGCCAGCAGCTCCGGGACTAGCGGAAACTCTGGGGCCAACGTCCTGACTTTC
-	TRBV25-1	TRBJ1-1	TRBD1	CASSELDRGFPEAFF	TGTGCCAGCAGTGAGTTGGACAGGGGTTTTCCCGAAGCTTTCTTT
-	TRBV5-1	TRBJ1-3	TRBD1	CASSPRTGDSGNTIYF	TGCGCCAGCAGCCCACGGACAGGTGACTCTGGAAACACCATATATTTT
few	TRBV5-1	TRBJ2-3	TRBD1	CASSLEGTGEVTDTQYF	TGCGCCAGCAGCTTGGAGGGGACAGGGGAGGTCACAGATACGCAGTATTTT
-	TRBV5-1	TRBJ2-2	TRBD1	CASSIRQGAGGELFF	TGCGCCAGCAGCATCCGACAGGGGGCCGGCGGGGAGCTGTTTTTT
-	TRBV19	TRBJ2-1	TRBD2	CASSTGGIEQFF	TGTGCCAGTAGTACGGGAGGTATTGAGCAGTTCTTC
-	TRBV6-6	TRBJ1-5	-	CASSGPGGMGNQPQHF	TGTGCCAGCAGTGGCCCCGGGGGGATGGGCAATCAGCCCCAGCATTTT
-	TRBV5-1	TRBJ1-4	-	CASRPDGLANEKLFF	TGCGCCAGCAGACCGGACGGACTCGCTAATGAAAAACTGTTTTTT